What follows are 6 T cell receptor beta chains derived from one specimen sequenced in a study of early T cells in non-severe SARS-CoV-2 infection. MiXCR, applied by TCRdb to the 5' RACE reads, yields one record per CDR3 protein. Found here are some 70,000 distinct CDR3 sequences, approximately 9% of them singletons; the top ten hold 3.2%. Sequencing was done on a sample of whole blood. The receptors shown here come from an adult who was a healthcare worker with PCR-confirmed SARS-CoV-2 infection or an uninfected control (not recorded which).

In this sample, this clonotype turned up many times. V is TRBV5-1 and J is TRBJ2-1, with no clear D. The CDR3 is 15 residues long. The V end lost 3 bases, the J end lost 5 bases, and 15 bases lay between the germline ends. Germline V CDR1 and CDR2: SGHRS, YFSETQ. CDR3 nucleotides: TGCGCCAGCAGCTATCTAGATTACTTCAACAATGAGCAGTTCTTC. Amino acid sequence: CASSYLDYFNNEQFF.

This clonotype was counted many times. This sequence joins TRBV7-3 and TRBJ2-1, with 7 nucleotides matching TRBD2. With 2 bases clipped from V and 8 bases from J, the junction kept 9 bases outside the gene matches. Germline V gene data show CDR1 as SGHTA and CDR2 as FQGTGA. The CDR3 has 15 residues. The CDR3: CASSLLGGSGDEQFF. The DNA of the CDR3 is TGTGCCAGCAGCTTATTAGGCGGGAGTGGTGATGAGCAGTTCTTC.

This clonotype has more than one count but fewer than ten. The rearrangement uses TRBV12-5 and TRBJ2-6; unclear D gene. Per germline, CDR1 LGHNT and CDR2 FRNRAP. V gave up 4 bases and J gave up 0 bases, with 1 base separating them. This CDR3 spans 13 amino acids. CDR3 residues: CASGSSGANVLTF. The CDR3, as DNA: TGTGCTAGTGGTTCCTCTGGGGCCAACGTCCTGACTTTC.

The chain uses TRBV5-1 and TRBJ1-4; 7 nucleotides agree with TRBD1. The ends lost 4 bases at V and 8 bases at J; junction bases unmatched: 11. Looked up from germline, CDR1 is SGHRS and CDR2 is YFSETQ. The CDR3 runs 15 residues. CDR3 sequence: CASSPGQPGVEKLFF. The CDR3 region has the DNA TGCGCCAGCAGCCCGGGACAGCCCGGGGTGGAAAAACTGTTTTTT.

This clonotype was counted at least ten times. The genes are TRBV11-2 and TRBJ2-2; TRBD2 might be the D (5 bases). This CDR3 contains 17 residues. The V end was cut by 5 bases, the J end by 1 base, with 17 bases between. Germline assignment: CDR1 SGHAT and CDR2 FQNNGV. The CDR3 DNA follows: TGTGCCAGCAGCGAGGCAGCGGACTTCAGGAACACCGGGGAGCTGTTTTTT. Residues: CASSEAADFRNTGELFF.

This clonotype was picked up many times. The chain's CDR3 is CASSLAGGMSEQYF. In DNA form, the CDR3 reads TGTGCCAGCAGCCTAGCGGGAGGAATGAGTGAGCAGTACTTC. This rearrangement joins TRBV14 to TRBJ2-7, with 10 positions matching TRBD2. The CDR3 is 14 amino acids. V shed 4 bases and J 7 bases; nucleotides not matched to a gene: 7. CDR1 SGHDN and CDR2 FVKESK come from the germline V gene.